The 9 T cell receptor beta chains listed next were all sequenced from one sample in a study of Graves' ophthalmopathy and Graves' hyperthyroidism. Investigators amplified TCR beta CDR3 regions from RNA transcripts. First-round RT-PCR employed HTBI primers, with a second-round multiplex PCR after it. One entry per CDR3 protein, called by TCRdb with MiXCR from the multiplex PCR reads. The top ten hold 11% of the sample, which has some 1.1 million distinct CDR3 sequences, around a third seen once. Material for sequencing was peripheral blood or thyroid tissue (not recorded which). The receptor set was obtained from an adult man with Graves' hyperthyroidism.

This clonotype was detected only a few times. The chain joins TRBV5-4 to TRBJ1-4, with D perhaps matching TRBD1 (6 bases). Per the germline V gene, CDR1 is SGHNT and CDR2 is YYREEE (reference sequence). The CDR3 extends over 16 amino acids. V gave up 4 bases and J gave up 6 bases, with 19 bases separating them. The CDR3 nucleotides are TGTGCCAGCAGCAAAACTCGTATGACAGGAGATGAAAAACTGTTTTTT. Protein: CASSKTRMTGDEKLFF.

This clonotype was found many times. This chain links TRBV9 with TRBJ1-2, with 10 bases identical to TRBD1. After removal of 4 bases from V and 14 bases from J, the junction contained 14 bases not matched to a gene. The CDR3 covers 14 residues. Germline V gives CDR1 SGDLS, CDR2 YYNGEE. CDR3 protein: CASSPRGDRGEETF. CDR3 DNA sequence: TGTGCCAGCAGCCCCAGGGGGGACAGGGGAGAGGAGACCTTC.

This clonotype came up many times. The chain links TRBV29-1 to TRBJ2-7, with D possibly TRBD2 on 5 matching bases. Trimming cost V 4 bases and J 0 bases, with 13 bases left between them. CDR3 length equals 14 residues. Germline lookup yields CDR1 SQVTM and CDR2 ANQGSEA. The CDR3 coding sequence is TGCAGCGTTGTTACGCGGAGGAGCTCCTACGAGCAGTACTTC. This translates into CSVVTRRSSYEQYF.

The chain uses TRBV10-3 and TRBJ2-5, with D perhaps TRBD1 (6 bases). Germline-derived CDR1 and CDR2 are ENHRY and SYGVKD. There are 11 residues in the CDR3. The V and J ends lost 8 bases and 5 bases respectively, with 9 bases between them. The CDR3 loop is CAIGGLETQYF. In nucleotides, the CDR3 is TGTGCCATCGGGGGCTTGGAGACCCAGTACTTC.

The gene calls are TRBV20-1 and TRBJ1-2, with TRBD1 matching 8 bases. This CDR3 comprises 14 residues. V was pared by 0 bases and J by 7 bases, with 7 bases of the junction left unmatched. CDR1 is DFQATT and CDR2 is SNEGSKA in the germline V gene (reference sequence). CDR3 loop: CSARDRIRGLGYTF. Written as DNA, the CDR3 is TGCAGTGCTAGAGATCGGATCAGGGGGCTTGGCTACACCTTC.

This chain uses TRBV19 with TRBJ1-5, with 10 bases identical to TRBD1. The germline CDR1 and CDR2 sequences are LNHDA and SQIVND (reference sequence). V was pared by 7 bases and J by 6 bases, with 6 bases of the junction left unmatched. This CDR3 region has 14 residues. This CDR3 is CASKRTGGFQPQHF. The CDR3 coding sequence is TGTGCCAGTAAGAGGACAGGGGGTTTTCAGCCCCAGCATTTT.

As for this clonotype: One junction end disagrees with the germline gene, perhaps due to a read error. J is TRBJ2-7 and V is TRBV6-5; a possible D gene is TRBD1 (6 bases). Germline V lookup: CDR1 MNHEY, CDR2 SVGAGI. This CDR3 contains 13 residues. Here the CDR3 reads CVSSTGQFYEQYF. Here the CDR3 DNA reads TGTGTCAGCAGTACCGGACAGTTCTACGAGCAGTACTTC.

The J gene is TRBJ1-1, the V gene TRBV11-2; D gene uncertain. V lost 5 bases to trimming and J lost 1 base, with 14 bases between them. This CDR3 is 15 amino acids long. The germline CDR1 and CDR2 sequences are SGHAT and FQNNGV. The CDR3 DNA sequence: TGTGCCAGCAGCCTCTTGAGGTCCCGGAACACTGAAGCTTTCTTT. Its translation is CASSLLRSRNTEAFF.

As for this clonotype: An end of the junction differs from the germline gene, which may be a read error. The chain employs TRBV2 and TRBJ2-6; maybe TRBD1 (6 bases). The germline V gene has CDR1 SNHLY and CDR2 FYNNEI. The CDR3 is 12 amino acids. This CDR3 is CASSEEQGTEAF. The DNA of the CDR3 is TGTGCCAGCAGTGAAGAACAGGGTACTGAAGCTTTC. The variable domain in full, with the rest retrieved from reference TRBV2 and TRBJ2-6, is EPEVTQTPSHQVTQMGQEVILRCVPISNHLYFYWYRQILGQKVEFLVSFYNNEISEKSEIFDDQFSVERPDGSNFTLKIRSTKLEDSAMYFCASSEEQGTEAFGAGSRLTVL.